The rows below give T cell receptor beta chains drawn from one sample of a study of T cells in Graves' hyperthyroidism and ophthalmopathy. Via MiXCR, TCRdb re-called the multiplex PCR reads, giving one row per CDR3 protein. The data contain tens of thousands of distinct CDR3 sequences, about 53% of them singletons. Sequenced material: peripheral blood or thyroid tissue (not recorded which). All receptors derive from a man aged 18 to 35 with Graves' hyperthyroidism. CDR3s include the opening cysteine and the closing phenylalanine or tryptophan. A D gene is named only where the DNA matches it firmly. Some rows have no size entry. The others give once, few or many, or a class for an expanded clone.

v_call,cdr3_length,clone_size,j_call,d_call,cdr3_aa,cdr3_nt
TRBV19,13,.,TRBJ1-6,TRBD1,CASSNGQGTPLHF,TGTGCCAGTAGTAATGGACAGGGGACACCCCTCCACTTT
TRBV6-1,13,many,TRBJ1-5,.,CASSEARNQPQHF,TGTGCCAGCAGTGAAGCGAGGAATCAGCCCCAGCATTTT
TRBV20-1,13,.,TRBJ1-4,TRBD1,CSAMAGQGEKLFF,TGCAGTGCTATGGCCGGACAGGGTGAAAAACTGTTTTTT
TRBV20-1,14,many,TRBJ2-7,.,CSASVTSSTYEQYF,TGCAGTGCTAGCGTCACCAGTTCGACCTACGAGCAGTACTTC
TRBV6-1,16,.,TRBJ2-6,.,CASSDATESRANVLTF,TGTGCCAGCAGTGATGCCACAGAGAGCAGGGCCAACGTCCTGACTTTC
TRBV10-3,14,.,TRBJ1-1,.,CAISEEGRSAEAFF,TGTGCCATCAGTGAAGAAGGGCGGAGCGCTGAAGCTTTCTTT
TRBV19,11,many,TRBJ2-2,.,CASIGTGELFF,TGTGCCAGTATAGGTACCGGGGAGCTGTTTTTT
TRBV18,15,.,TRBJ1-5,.,CASSPESTGQGAQHF,TGTGCCAGCTCACCTGAGTCGACAGGACAAGGAGCCCAGCATTTT
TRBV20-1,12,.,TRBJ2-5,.,CSATTDMGTQYF,TGCAGTGCAACGACAGACATGGGGACCCAGTACTTC
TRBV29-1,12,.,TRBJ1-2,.,CSLADSYYGYTF,TGCAGCTTGGCCGACAGCTACTATGGCTACACCTTC
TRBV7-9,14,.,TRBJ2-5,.,CASSFMGPQETQYF,TGTGCCAGCAGCTTCATGGGCCCCCAAGAGACCCAGTACTTC
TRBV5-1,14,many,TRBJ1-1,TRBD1,CASRPTGRNTEAFF,TGCGCCAGCAGACCGACAGGGCGGAACACTGAAGCTTTCTTT
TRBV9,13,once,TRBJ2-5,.,CASSHDGGETQYF,TGTGCCAGCAGCCATGACGGAGGAGAGACCCAGTACTTC
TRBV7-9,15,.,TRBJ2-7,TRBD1,CASSSPGQGAGEQYF,TGTGCCAGCAGCTCACCGGGACAGGGGGCGGGGGAGCAGTACTTC
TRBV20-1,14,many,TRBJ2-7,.,CSASPHLFSYEQYF,TGCAGTGCTAGCCCTCATCTGTTCTCCTACGAGCAGTACTTC
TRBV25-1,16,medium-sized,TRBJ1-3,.,CASSHGGLSSGNTIYF,TGTGCCAGCAGCCACGGGGGGCTGAGCTCTGGAAACACCATATATTTT
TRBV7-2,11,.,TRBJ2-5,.,CASRIRETQYF,TGTGCCAGCAGAATCCGGGAGACCCAGTACTTC
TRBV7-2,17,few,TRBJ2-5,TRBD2,CASSWSGVTSGAETQYF,TGTGCCAGCAGCTGGTCGGGCGTGACTAGCGGGGCGGAGACCCAGTACTTC
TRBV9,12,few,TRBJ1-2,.,CASSESYYGYTF,TGTGCCAGCAGCGAATCCTACTATGGCTACACCTTC
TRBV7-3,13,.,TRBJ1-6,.,CASSTTLNSPLHF,TGTGCCAGCAGCACTACGCTTAATTCACCCCTCCACTTT
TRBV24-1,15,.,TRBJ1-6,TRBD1,CATSDGQGYNSPLHF,TGTGCCACCAGTGACGGACAGGGGTATAATTCACCCCTCCACTTT
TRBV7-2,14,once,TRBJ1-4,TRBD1,CASSLEQGGEKLFF,TGTGCCAGCAGCTTAGAACAGGGGGGGGAAAAACTGTTTTTT
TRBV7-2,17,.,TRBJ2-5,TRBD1,CASSFQERPGQGLTQYF,TGTGCCAGCAGCTTTCAGGAGCGGCCGGGACAGGGGCTAACCCAGTACTTC
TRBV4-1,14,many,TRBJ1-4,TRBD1,CASSRGTVNEKLFF,TGCGCCAGCAGCCGGGGGACAGTAAATGAAAAACTGTTTTTT
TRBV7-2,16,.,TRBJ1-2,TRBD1,CASSLRTTTGPHGYTF,TGTGCCAGCAGCCTAAGAACCACGACAGGGCCCCATGGCTACACCTTC
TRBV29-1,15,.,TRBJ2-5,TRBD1,CSVSAGTGLPEAQYF,TGCAGCGTAAGCGCGGGGACAGGGCTCCCAGAGGCCCAGTACTTC
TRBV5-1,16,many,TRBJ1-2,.,CASRGQLNRANYGYTF,TGCGCCAGCAGAGGACAGCTTAATAGAGCTAACTATGGCTACACCTTC
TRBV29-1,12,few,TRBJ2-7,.,CSVAPVPYEQYF,TGCAGCGTTGCACCGGTCCCCTACGAGCAGTACTTC
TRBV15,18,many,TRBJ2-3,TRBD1,CATSRVINRGLGTDTQYF,TGTGCCACCAGCAGAGTCATCAACAGGGGATTGGGCACAGATACGCAGTATTTT
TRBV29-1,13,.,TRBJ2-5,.,CVEGARKGETQYF,TGCGTTGAAGGGGCAAGAAAGGGGGAGACCCAGTACTTC
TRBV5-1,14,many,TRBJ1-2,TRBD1,CASSEGASNYGYTF,TGCGCCAGCAGCGAGGGGGCTTCTAACTATGGCTACACCTTC
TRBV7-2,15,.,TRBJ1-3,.,CACSLDRSSGNTIYF,TGCGCCTGCAGCTTAGACAGAAGCTCTGGAAACACCATATATTTT
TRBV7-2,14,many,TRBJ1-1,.,CASSPGRSSTEAFF,TGTGCCAGCAGCCCGGGGAGGAGTAGCACTGAAGCTTTCTTT
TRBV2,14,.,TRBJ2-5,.,CASIPRQIQETQYF,TGTGCCAGCATTCCAAGACAGATCCAAGAGACCCAGTACTTC
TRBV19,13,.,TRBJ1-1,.,CASSSRGSTEAFF,TGTGCCAGTAGTTCAAGGGGATCCACTGAAGCTTTCTTT
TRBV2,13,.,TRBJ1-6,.,CANSGNPESPLHF,TGTGCCAACTCCGGGAATCCAGAGTCACCCCTCCACTTT
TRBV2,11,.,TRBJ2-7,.,CASSYAQEQYF,TGTGCCAGCAGTTATGCCCAAGAGCAGTACTTC
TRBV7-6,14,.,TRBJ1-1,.,CASSFSQGETEAFF,TGTGCCAGCAGCTTCTCACAGGGTGAGACTGAAGCTTTCTTT
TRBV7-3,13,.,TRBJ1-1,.,CASSLRGGTEAFF,TGTGCCAGCAGCTTAAGGGGAGGTACTGAAGCTTTCTTT
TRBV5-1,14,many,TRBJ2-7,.,CASSLSGNVYEQYF,TGCGCCAGCAGCTTGTCCGGCAACGTCTACGAGCAGTACTTC
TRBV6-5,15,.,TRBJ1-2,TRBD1,CVSSYSIDRVGGYTF,TGTGTCAGCAGCTACAGTATCGACAGGGTCGGTGGCTACACCTTC
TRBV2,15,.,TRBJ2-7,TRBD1,CASRTTDRGNYEQYF,TGTGCCAGCAGAACAACGGACAGGGGCAACTACGAGCAGTACTTC
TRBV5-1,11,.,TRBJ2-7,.,CASSGDYEQYF,TGCGCCAGCAGCGGGGACTACGAGCAGTACTTC
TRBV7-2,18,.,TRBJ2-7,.,CASSQDGVGGSVSEEQYF,TGTGCCAGCAGCCAAGATGGGGTGGGGGGATCCGTTTCGGAGGAGCAGTACTTC
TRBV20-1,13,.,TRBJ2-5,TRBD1,CSAIGQGAETQYF,TGCAGTGCCATTGGACAGGGAGCAGAGACCCAGTACTTC
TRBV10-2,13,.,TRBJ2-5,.,CASERRGRETQYF,TGCGCCAGCGAGAGGCGGGGGCGGGAGACCCAGTACTTC
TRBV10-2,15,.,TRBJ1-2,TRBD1,CASTPVDRERNGYTF,TGCGCCAGCACCCCCGTTGACAGGGAACGGAATGGCTACACCTTC
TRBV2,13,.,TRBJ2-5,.,CASSEVRGGTQYF,TGTGCCAGCAGTGAGGTCAGGGGGGGGACCCAGTACTTC
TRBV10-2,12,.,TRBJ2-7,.,CASRALDYEQYF,TGCGCCAGCAGAGCCTTGGACTACGAGCAGTACTTC
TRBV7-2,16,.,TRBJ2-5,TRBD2,CASSFPGRTYQSEEYF,TGTGCCAGCAGCTTCCCCGGGAGGACTTATCAGAGCGAGGAGTACTTC
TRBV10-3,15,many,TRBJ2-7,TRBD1,CAISDQARGLGEQYF,TGTGCCATCAGTGACCAGGCCAGGGGGTTAGGGGAGCAGTACTTC
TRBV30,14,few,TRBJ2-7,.,CAWSPGGPINEQYF,TGTGCCTGGAGTCCAGGGGGGCCTATTAACGAGCAGTACTTC
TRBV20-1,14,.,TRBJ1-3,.,CSARDWTAGNTIYF,TGCAGTGCTAGAGATTGGACAGCTGGAAACACCATATATTTT
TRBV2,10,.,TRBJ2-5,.,CARHQETQYF,TGTGCTAGGCACCAAGAGACCCAGTACTTC
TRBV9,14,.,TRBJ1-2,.,CASRKGQRNYGYTF,TGTGCCAGCAGGAAAGGACAGCGGAACTATGGCTACACCTTC
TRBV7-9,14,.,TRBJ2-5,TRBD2,CASSYTSGAETQYF,TGTGCCAGCAGCTACACTAGCGGGGCGGAGACCCAGTACTTC
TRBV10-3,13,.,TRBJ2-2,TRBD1,CANQQGGTGELFF,TGTGCCAACCAACAGGGGGGCACCGGGGAGCTGTTTTTT
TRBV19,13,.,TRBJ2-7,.,CASSIGVLTEQYF,TGTGCCAGTAGTATAGGGGTGCTTACGGAGCAGTACTTC
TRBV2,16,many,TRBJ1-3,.,CASSDLPGAPGNTIYF,TGTGCCAGCAGTGATCTGCCGGGGGCGCCTGGAAACACCATATATTTT